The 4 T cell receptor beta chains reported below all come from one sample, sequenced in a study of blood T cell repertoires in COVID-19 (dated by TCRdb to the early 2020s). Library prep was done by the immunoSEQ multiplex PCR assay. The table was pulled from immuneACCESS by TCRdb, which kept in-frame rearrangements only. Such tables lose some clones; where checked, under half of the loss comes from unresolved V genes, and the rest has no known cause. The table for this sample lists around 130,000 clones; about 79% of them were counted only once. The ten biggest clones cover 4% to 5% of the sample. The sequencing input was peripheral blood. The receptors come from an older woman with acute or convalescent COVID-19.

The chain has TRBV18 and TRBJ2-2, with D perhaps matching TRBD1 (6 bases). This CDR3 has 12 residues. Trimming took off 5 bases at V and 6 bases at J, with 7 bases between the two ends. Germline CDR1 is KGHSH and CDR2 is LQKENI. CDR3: CASSTGSGELFF. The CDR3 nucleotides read TGTGCCAGCTCAACAGGGTCCGGGGAGCTGTTTTTT.

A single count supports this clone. The CDR3 spells CASSSVGSPLHF. The CDR3, as DNA: TGTGCCAGCAGTTCGGTCGGTTCACCCCTCCACTTT. The V and J genes are TRBV12-3 or TRBV12-4 and TRBJ1-6; D remains ambiguous. V was pared by 4 bases and J by 9 bases, with 7 bases between. The CDR3 extends over 12 amino acids.

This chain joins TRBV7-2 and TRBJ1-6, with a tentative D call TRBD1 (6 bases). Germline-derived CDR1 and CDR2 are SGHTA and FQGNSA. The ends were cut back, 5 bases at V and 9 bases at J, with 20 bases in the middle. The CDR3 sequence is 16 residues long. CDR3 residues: CASSPARSGVGSPLHF. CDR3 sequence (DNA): TGTGCCAGCAGCCCAGCGAGGTCAGGGGTAGGTTCACCCCTCCACTTT.

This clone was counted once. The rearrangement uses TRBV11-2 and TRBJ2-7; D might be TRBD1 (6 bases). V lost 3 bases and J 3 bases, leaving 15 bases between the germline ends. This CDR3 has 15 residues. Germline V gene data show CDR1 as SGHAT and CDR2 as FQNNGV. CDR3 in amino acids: CASSFDGTLFYEQYV. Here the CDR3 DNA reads TGTGCCAGCAGCTTCGACGGGACACTATTCTACGAGCAGTACGTC.